Listed below are T cell receptor beta chains from one sample, sequenced in a study of T-cell reconstitution after alpha-beta-depleted transplantation in children. TCRdb redid the calling of the PCR reads with MiXCR, one entry per CDR3 protein. This sample has over 200,000 distinct CDR3 sequences, with roughly 8.3% found just once. The source material was PBMCs, mostly from graft donor cells, sampled 360 days after TCRalphabeta/CD19-depleted stem cell transplant. These receptors were taken from a male patient under 10 years old who had a stem cell transplant for acute myeloid leukemia, so the T cells may come from the graft donor. Each CDR3 is given with its conserved first and last residue. A D gene is named only where the DNA matches it firmly. For some rows the clone size is stated as once, few or many, or as a class when expanded; others skip it.

size	V	D	J	DNA	CDR3
many	TRBV10-3	-	TRBJ2-2	TGTGCCATCAGTGACCAGTTTGGGCGGGGTCGTACCGGGGAGCTGTTTTTT	CAISDQFGRGRTGELFF
few	TRBV20-1	TRBD2	TRBJ2-4	TGCAGTGCTAGAGAAGGGACTACAATAAACATTCAGTACTTC	CSAREGTTINIQYF
few	TRBV19	-	TRBJ2-4	TGTGCCAGTAGACGAGGGGGAGCCAAAAACATTCAGTACTTC	CASRRGGAKNIQYF
-	TRBV21-1	-	TRBJ1-4	TGTGCCAGCAGCAATTCTAACAGGGAGGGCGAAAAACTGTTTTTT	CASSNSNREGEKLFF
-	TRBV29-1	TRBD2	TRBJ2-1	TGCAGCGGGACTGGACTAGCGGGAGGGCCCTACAATGAGCAGTTCTTC	CSGTGLAGGPYNEQFF
-	TRBV7-2	-	TRBJ1-6	TGTGCCAGCAGCTTAGCCCAAAGCTCCTATAATTCACCCCTCCACTTT	CASSLAQSSYNSPLHF
-	TRBV6-1	TRBD2	TRBJ2-5	TGTGCCAGCAGTGGGGGACTAGCGGGGGTAGAGACCCAGTACTTC	CASSGGLAGVETQYF
few	TRBV12-3/TRBV12-4	-	TRBJ2-7	TGTGCCAGCAGCCAAGGACGGCAAAGAGTCTCCTACGAGCAGTACTTC	CASSQGRQRVSYEQYF
-	TRBV7-6	-	TRBJ2-2	TGTGCCAGCAGCTCTAGACCCGACACCGGGGAGCTGTTTTTT	CASSSRPDTGELFF
-	TRBV20-1	-	TRBJ2-5	TGCAGTGCTAGGAGTGGAGGCACCCTCCAAGAGACCCAGTACTTC	CSARSGGTLQETQYF
many	TRBV7-2	-	TRBJ2-1	TGTGCCAGCAGCTTACACTTACGTAACAATGAGCAGTTCTTC	CASSLHLRNNEQFF
-	TRBV5-4	TRBD2	TRBJ2-1	TGTGCCAGCAGCTTGTATCGGACAGGGGGACTAGCGGGAGCGGCTGAGCAGTTCTTC	CASSLYRTGGLAGAAEQFF
few	TRBV20-1	-	TRBJ1-2	TGCAGTGCTAGATCTGGGATCAAGGTGGTCTATGGCTACACCTTC	CSARSGIKVVYGYTF
many	TRBV29-1	-	TRBJ1-3	TGCAGCGTTGAAGATGGGGGAAACACCATATATTTT	CSVEDGGNTIYF
many	TRBV12-3/TRBV12-4	-	TRBJ1-4	TGTGCCAGCAGCTTAGGTGAAAAACTGTTTTTT	CASSLGEKLFF
many	TRBV4-1	-	TRBJ2-5	TGCGCCAGCAGCCAAGAGAGTGAGCGGACGGAAAGGGCCCAGTACTTC	CASSQESERTERAQYF
many	TRBV4-2	-	TRBJ2-3	TGTGCCAGCAGACCCGCATCCGGACTGGGAGATACGCAGTATTTT	CASRPASGLGDTQYF
-	TRBV3-1	-	TRBJ1-1	TGTGCCAGCAGCCTCCAGGCCTCTGAAGCTTTCTTT	CASSLQASEAFF
few	TRBV4-2	-	TRBJ2-2	TGTGCCAGCAGCCAGGGCAACACTCCGAACACCGGGGAGCTGTTTTTT	CASSQGNTPNTGELFF
-	TRBV7-2	-	TRBJ2-1	TGTGCCAGCAGCCAAACGGGCAGGGCGAGAATCGAGCAGTTCTTC	CASSQTGRARIEQFF
few	TRBV20-1	TRBD2	TRBJ2-1	TGCAGTGCTACGGGACTAGCGGGGGTAACAGGTGGCGATGAGCAGTTCTTC	CSATGLAGVTGGDEQFF
few	TRBV5-1	-	TRBJ2-7	TGCGCCAGCAGCTTGGATGCGTCGGGGTCCTACGAGCAGTACTTC	CASSLDASGSYEQYF
-	TRBV4-1	TRBD2	TRBJ2-3	TGCGCCAGCAGCCAAGATAGAGGAGAGCGGGGGGGCCAAGATACGCAGTATTTT	CASSQDRGERGGQDTQYF
few	TRBV29-1	-	TRBJ2-3	TGCAGCGTGGCCCCTGTAGATACGCAGTATTTT	CSVAPVDTQYF
many	TRBV12-3/TRBV12-4	-	TRBJ2-5	TGTGCCAGCAGACAATCGGGCTTCCCTAGGGAGACCCAGTACTTC	CASRQSGFPRETQYF
many	TRBV20-1	TRBD2	TRBJ2-2	TGCAGTGCCCAGACTAGCGGGGACACCGGGGAGCTGTTTTTT	CSAQTSGDTGELFF
many	TRBV29-1	TRBD1	TRBJ2-7	TGCAGCGTTGAGCGCAACAATGGACAGGAGCTCTACGAGCAGTACTTC	CSVERNNGQELYEQYF
many	TRBV7-9	-	TRBJ2-1	TGTGCCAGCAGCTTAGGTGTGGGGTCTCGGGAGCAGTTCTTC	CASSLGVGSREQFF
many	TRBV6-6	-	TRBJ1-1	TGTGCCAGCCTTCCGGGTGGGACTGAAGCTTTCTTT	CASLPGGTEAFF
-	TRBV10-3	-	TRBJ2-1	TGTGCCTACCGGGACAACTCCTACAATGAGCAGTTCTTC	CAYRDNSYNEQFF
few	TRBV12-3/TRBV12-4	TRBD2	TRBJ2-3	TGTGCCAGCAGGAGGAGCGGGGGGCTCCTAACGGATACGCAGTATTTT	CASRRSGGLLTDTQYF
few	TRBV20-1	-	TRBJ2-5	TGCAGTGCTAGAGGGGTGACCCAGTACTTC	CSARGVTQYF
-	TRBV7-6	TRBD1	TRBJ2-7	TGTGCCAGCAGCCCGGGACAGGGCGGCGAGCAGTACTTC	CASSPGQGGEQYF
-	TRBV10-3	TRBD1	TRBJ2-5	TGTGCCTCCCCGGGACAGGGGGCGAGAGAGACCCAGTACTTC	CASPGQGARETQYF
-	TRBV5-1	-	TRBJ2-2	TGCGCCAGCAGCGGAAACGTGAACACCGGGGAGCTGTTTTTT	CASSGNVNTGELFF
few	TRBV5-1	-	TRBJ2-4	TGCGCCAGCTCGACAGGCCCTTCCCAAAACATTCAGTACTTC	CASSTGPSQNIQYF
-	TRBV4-1	-	TRBJ2-2	TGCGCCAGCAGCCCACCTCGGGGACATCAGACGGTGCGGGAGCTGTTTTTT	CASSPPRGHQTVRELFF
few	TRBV25-1	TRBD1	TRBJ2-5	TGTGCCAGCAGTGAATGGGGACAGGGGAGAGAGACCCAGTACTTC	CASSEWGQGRETQYF
many	TRBV7-2	TRBD1	TRBJ1-5	TGTGCCAGCAGCTGGACAGGGGTATATAGCAATCAGCCCCAGCATTTT	CASSWTGVYSNQPQHF
many	TRBV3-1	-	TRBJ2-7	TGTGCCAGCAGCCATGAATACTACCCCCTCGAGCAGTACTTC	CASSHEYYPLEQYF
-	TRBV7-7	-	TRBJ2-1	TGTGCCATCTGCACTCCGACAGCGACACCCAACTATAACAATGAGCAGTTCTTC	CAICTPTATPNYNNEQFF
few	TRBV4-1	-	TRBJ2-1	TGCGCCAGCAGCTCCCTTCCTGGGAATGAGCAGTTCTTC	CASSSLPGNEQFF
many	TRBV6-1	-	TRBJ2-7	TGTGCCAGCAAATTAGTCGGTGACAGGAAAGACGAGCAGTACTTC	CASKLVGDRKDEQYF
many	TRBV6-6	-	TRBJ2-7	TGTGCCAGCAGTAAGGACTTTTACGAGCAGTACTTC	CASSKDFYEQYF
few	TRBV20-1	-	TRBJ1-1	TGCAGTGCTACCGAGGTCACGAACACTGAAGCTTTCTTT	CSATEVTNTEAFF
few	TRBV4-2	-	TRBJ2-6	TGTGCCAGCAGCCGGATTTTAGGGGCCAACGTCCTGACTTTC	CASSRILGANVLTF
few	TRBV15	-	TRBJ1-1	TGTGCCACCAGCAGAAGGGGTGCGACTGAAGCTTTCTTT	CATSRRGATEAFF
few	TRBV20-1	-	TRBJ2-3	TGCAGCCCCTTTTCAGATACGCAGTATTTT	CSPFSDTQYF
-	TRBV12-3/TRBV12-4	-	TRBJ2-5	TGTGCCAGCAGTTTAGGGTTTTCCCAAGAGACCCAGTACTTC	CASSLGFSQETQYF
few	TRBV5-8	-	TRBJ2-5	TGTGCCAGCAGTGTGGATCGGGGGGCAGAGACCCAGTACTTC	CASSVDRGAETQYF